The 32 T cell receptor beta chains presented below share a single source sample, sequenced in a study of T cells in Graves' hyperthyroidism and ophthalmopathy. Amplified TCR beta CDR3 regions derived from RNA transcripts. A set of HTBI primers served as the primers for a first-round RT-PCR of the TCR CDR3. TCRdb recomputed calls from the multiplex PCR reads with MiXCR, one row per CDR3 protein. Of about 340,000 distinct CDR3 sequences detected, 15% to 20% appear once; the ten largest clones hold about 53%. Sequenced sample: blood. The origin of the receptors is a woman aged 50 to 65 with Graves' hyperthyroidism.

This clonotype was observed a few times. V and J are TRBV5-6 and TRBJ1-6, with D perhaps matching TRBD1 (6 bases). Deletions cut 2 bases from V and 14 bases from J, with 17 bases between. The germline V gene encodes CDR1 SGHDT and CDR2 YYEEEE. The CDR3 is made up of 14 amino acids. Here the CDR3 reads CASSFGQNGISLHF. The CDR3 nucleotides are TGTGCCAGCAGCTTTGGACAGAACGGTATTTCCCTCCACTTT.

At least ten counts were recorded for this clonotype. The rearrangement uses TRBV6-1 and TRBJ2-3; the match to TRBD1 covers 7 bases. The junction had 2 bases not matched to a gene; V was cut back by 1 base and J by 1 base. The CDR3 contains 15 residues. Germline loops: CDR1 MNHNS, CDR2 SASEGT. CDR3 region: CASSEDRGGTDTQYF. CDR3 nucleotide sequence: TGTGCCAGCAGTGAAGACAGGGGAGGCACAGATACGCAGTATTTT.

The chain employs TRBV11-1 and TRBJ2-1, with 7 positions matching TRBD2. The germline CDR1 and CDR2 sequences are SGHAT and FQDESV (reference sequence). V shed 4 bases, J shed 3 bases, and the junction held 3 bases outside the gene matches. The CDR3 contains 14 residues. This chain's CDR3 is CASSSSGNYNEQFF. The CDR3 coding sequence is TGTGCCAGCAGCTCGAGCGGGAACTACAATGAGCAGTTCTTC.

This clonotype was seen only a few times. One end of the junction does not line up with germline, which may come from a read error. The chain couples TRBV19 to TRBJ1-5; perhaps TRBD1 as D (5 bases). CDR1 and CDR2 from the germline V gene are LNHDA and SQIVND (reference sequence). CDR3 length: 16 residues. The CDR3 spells CASSIPDLRGNQSQHF. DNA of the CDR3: TGTGCCAGTAGTATCCCGGACTTGAGGGGCAATCAGTCCCAGCATTTT.

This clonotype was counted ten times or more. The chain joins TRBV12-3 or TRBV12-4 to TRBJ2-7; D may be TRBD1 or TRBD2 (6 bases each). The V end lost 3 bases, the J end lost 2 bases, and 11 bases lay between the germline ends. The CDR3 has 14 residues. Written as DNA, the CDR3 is TGTGCCAGCAGTTTCGGGGGCCCGACCTACGAGCAGTACTTC. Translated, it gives CASSFGGPTYEQYF.

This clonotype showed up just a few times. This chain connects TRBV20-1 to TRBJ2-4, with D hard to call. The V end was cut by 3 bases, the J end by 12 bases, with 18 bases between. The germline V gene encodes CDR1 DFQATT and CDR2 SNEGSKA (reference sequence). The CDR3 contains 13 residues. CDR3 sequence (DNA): TGCAGTGCTAGTCCCGGATACGGTGTCGGTCAGTACTTC. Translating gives CSASPGYGVGQYF.

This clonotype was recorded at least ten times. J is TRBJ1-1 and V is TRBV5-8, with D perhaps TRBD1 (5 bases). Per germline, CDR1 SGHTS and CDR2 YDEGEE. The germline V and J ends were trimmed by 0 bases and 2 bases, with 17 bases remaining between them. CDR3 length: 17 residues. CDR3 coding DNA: TGTGCCAGCAGCTTGGAAGGTTGGGGCACGCGAAACACTGAAGCTTTCTTT. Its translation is CASSLEGWGTRNTEAFF.

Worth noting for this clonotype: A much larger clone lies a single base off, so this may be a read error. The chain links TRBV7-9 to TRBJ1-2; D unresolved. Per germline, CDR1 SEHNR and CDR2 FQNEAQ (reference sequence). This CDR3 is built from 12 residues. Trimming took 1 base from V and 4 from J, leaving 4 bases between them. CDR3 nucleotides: TGTGCCAGCAGCTTAGAGAGCTATGGCTACACCTTC. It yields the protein CASSLESYGYTF.

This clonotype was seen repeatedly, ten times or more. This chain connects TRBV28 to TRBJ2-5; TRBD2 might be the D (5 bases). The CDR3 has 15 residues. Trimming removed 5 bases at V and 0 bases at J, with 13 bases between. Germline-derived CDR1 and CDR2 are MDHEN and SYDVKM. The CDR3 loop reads CASSSGGPDQETQYF. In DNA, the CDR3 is TGTGCCAGCAGTAGCGGAGGCCCTGACCAAGAGACCCAGTACTTC. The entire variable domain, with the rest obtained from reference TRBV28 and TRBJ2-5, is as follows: DVKVTQSSRYLVKRTGEKVFLECVQDMDHENMFWYRQDPGLGLRLIYFSYDVKMKEKGDIPEGYSVSREKKERFSLILESASTNQTSMYLCASSSGGPDQETQYFGPGTRLLVL.

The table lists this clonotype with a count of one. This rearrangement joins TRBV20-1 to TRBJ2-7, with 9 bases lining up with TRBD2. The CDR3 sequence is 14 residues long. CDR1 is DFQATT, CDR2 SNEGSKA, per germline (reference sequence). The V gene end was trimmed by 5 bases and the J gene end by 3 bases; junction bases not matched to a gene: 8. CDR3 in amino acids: CSAAPGTSHYEQYF. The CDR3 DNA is TGCAGTGCTGCCCCCGGGACTAGCCACTACGAGCAGTACTTC.

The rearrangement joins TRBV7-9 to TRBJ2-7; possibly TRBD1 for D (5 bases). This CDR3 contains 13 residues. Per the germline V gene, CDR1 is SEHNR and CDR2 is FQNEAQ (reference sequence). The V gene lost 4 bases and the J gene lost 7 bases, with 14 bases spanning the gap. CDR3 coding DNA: TGTGCCAGCAGCTCTCCTCAGGGTGCGGAGCAGTACGTC. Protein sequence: CASSSPQGAEQYV.

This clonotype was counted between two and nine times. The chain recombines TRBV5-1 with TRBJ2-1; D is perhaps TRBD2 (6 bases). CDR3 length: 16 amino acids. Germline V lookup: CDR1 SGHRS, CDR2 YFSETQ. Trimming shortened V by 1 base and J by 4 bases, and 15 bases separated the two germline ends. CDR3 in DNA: TGCGCCAGCAGCTTGTTAATCGGGAGCGGTTACAATGAGCAGTTCTTC. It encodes CASSLLIGSGYNEQFF.

CDR3 residues: CASSFGHLSYNEQFF. CDR3 in DNA: TGTGCCAGCAGTTTCGGACACCTCTCCTACAATGAGCAGTTCTTC. This chain links TRBV6-1 with TRBJ2-1; weak D call: TRBD1 (5 bases). This CDR3 region has 15 residues. V lost 5 bases to trimming and J lost 0 bases, with 11 bases between them. Germline CDR1 and CDR2: MNHNS and SASEGT.

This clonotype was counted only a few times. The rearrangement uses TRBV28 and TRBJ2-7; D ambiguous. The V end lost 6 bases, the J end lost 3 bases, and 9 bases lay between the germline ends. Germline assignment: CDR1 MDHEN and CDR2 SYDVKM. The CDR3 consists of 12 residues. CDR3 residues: CASRRTDYEQYF. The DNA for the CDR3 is TGTGCCAGCAGGCGTACGGACTACGAGCAGTACTTC.

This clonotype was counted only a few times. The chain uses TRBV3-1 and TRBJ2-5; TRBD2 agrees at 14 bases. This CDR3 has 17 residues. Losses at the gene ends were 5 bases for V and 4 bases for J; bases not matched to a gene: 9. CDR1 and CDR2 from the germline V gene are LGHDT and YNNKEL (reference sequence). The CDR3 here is CASSSGLAGGSGETQYF. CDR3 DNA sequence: TGTGCCAGCAGCTCAGGACTAGCGGGAGGATCGGGAGAGACCCAGTACTTC.

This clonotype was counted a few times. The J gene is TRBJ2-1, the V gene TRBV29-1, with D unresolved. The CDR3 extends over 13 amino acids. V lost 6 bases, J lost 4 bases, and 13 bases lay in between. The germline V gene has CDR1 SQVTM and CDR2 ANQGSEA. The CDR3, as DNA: TGCAGCGTCGCCCCCGTCGGTTACAATGAGCAGTTCTTC. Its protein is CSVAPVGYNEQFF.

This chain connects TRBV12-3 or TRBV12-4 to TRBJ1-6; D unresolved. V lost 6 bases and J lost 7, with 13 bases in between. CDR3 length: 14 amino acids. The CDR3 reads CASSPRVGNSPLHF. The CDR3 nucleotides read TGTGCCAGCAGCCCCCGGGTAGGGAATTCACCCCTCCACTTT.

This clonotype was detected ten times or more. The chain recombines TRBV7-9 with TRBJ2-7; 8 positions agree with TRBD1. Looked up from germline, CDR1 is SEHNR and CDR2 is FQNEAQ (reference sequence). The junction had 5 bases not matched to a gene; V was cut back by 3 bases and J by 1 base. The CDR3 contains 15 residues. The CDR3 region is CASSFGQGSSYEQYF. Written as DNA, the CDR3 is TGTGCCAGCAGCTTCGGACAGGGAAGTTCCTACGAGCAGTACTTC.

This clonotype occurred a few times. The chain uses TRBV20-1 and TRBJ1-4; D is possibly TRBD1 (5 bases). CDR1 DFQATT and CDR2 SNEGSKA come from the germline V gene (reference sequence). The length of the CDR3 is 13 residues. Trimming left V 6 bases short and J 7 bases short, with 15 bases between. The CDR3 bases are TGCAGTGCCACCGGGACTGTCACTGAAAAACTGTTTTTT. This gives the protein CSATGTVTEKLFF.

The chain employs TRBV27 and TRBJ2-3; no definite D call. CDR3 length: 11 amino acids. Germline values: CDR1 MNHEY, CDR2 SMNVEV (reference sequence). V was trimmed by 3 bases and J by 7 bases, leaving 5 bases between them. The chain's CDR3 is CASSFMNTQYF. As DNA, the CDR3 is TGTGCCAGCAGTTTTATGAATACGCAGTATTTT.

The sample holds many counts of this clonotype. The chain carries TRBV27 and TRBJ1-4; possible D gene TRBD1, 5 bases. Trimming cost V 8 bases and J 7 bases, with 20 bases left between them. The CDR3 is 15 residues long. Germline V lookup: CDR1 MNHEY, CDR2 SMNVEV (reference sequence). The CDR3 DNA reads TGTGCCAGCTCAACCCCCAGGGAATTGGGTGAAAAACTGTTTTTT. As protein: CASSTPRELGEKLFF.

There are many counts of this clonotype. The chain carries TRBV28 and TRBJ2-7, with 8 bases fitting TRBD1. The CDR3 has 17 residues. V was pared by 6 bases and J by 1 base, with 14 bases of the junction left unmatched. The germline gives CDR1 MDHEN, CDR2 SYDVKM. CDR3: CASSGTGTPSGSYEQYF. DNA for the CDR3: TGTGCCAGCAGCGGGACAGGAACTCCCTCGGGATCCTACGAGCAGTACTTC.

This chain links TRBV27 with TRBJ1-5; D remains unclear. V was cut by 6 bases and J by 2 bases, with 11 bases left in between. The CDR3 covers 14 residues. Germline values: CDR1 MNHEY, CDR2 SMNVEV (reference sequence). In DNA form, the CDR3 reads TGTGCCAGCAGGGGCGTATCGGGCAATCAGCCCCAGCATTTT. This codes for CASRGVSGNQPQHF.

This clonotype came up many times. The CDR3 region has the DNA TGCGCCAGCAGCTTGCTTCAACGCGAGGGCACTGAAGCTTTCTTT. Protein sequence: CASSLLQREGTEAFF. The chain combines TRBV5-1 with TRBJ1-1; unclear D gene. This CDR3 is built from 15 residues. Between the trimmed V and J ends, which lost 1 base and 4 bases, there was a span of 14 bases. The V gene's germline CDR1 is SGHRS and CDR2 YFSETQ.

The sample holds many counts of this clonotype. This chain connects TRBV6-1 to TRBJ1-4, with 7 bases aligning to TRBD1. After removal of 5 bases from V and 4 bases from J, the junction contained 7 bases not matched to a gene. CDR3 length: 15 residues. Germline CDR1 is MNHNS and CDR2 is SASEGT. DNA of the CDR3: TGTGCCAGCAGTCCTAGACAGGGTGGTAATGAAAAACTGTTTTTT. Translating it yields CASSPRQGGNEKLFF.

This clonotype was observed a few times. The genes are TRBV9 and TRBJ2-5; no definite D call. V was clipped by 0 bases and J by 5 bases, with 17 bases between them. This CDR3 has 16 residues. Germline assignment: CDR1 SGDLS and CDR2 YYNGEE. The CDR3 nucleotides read TGTGCCAGCAGCGTAGGTAAAGGATTAATGGGGGAGACCCAGTACTTC. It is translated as CASSVGKGLMGETQYF.

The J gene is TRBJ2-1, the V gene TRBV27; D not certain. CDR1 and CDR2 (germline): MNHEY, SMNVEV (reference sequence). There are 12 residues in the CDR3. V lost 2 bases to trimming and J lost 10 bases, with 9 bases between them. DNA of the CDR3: TGTGCCAGCAGTTTAGTTGGTAAGGAGCAGTTCTTC. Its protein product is CASSLVGKEQFF.

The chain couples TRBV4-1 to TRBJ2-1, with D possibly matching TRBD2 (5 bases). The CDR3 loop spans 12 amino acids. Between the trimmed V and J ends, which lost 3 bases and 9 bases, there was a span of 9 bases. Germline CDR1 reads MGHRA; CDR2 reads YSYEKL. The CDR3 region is CASSHPRGEQFF. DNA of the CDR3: TGCGCCAGCAGCCACCCCCGGGGTGAGCAGTTCTTC.

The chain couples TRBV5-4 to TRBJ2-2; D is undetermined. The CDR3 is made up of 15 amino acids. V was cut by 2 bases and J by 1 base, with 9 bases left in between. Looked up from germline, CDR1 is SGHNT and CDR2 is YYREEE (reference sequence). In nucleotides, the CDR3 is TGTGCCAGCAGCTTCGGCCTAGAGAACACCGGGGAGCTGTTTTTT. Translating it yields CASSFGLENTGELFF.

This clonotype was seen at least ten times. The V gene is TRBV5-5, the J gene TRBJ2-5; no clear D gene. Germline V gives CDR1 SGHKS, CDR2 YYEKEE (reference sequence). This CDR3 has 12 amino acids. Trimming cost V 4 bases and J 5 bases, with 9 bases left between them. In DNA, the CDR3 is TGTGCCAGCAGCCCTCAGATGGAGACCCAGTACTTC. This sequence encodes CASSPQMETQYF.

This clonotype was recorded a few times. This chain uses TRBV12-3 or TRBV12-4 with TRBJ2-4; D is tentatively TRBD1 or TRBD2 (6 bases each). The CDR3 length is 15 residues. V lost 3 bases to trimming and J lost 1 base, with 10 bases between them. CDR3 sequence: CASSFGGLAKNIQYF. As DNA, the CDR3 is TGTGCCAGCAGTTTTGGGGGGCTGGCCAAAAACATTCAGTACTTC.

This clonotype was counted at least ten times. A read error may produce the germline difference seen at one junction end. CDR3 nucleotide sequence: TGTGCCAGCAGTCATAGCGGGATCGAAGGGATCTTT. Its protein is CASSHSGIEGIF. The chain joins TRBV12-3 or TRBV12-4 to TRBJ1-1; no definite D call. CDR3 length equals 12 residues.